This T cell receptor (beta chain) stems from a study of blood T cell repertoires in COVID-19. Study at large: Acute-phase and convalescent COVID-19 samples originated in the United States, Italy and Spain. Sources were T cells, B-cell-depleted T cells, or PBMCs; the material itself was cDNA or gDNA.

Original analysis: The assay estimated nucleated cells by amplifying reference gene primers. Some clones are missing from TCRdb's copy, which holds only in-frame ones; the method was immunoSEQ multiplex PCR. V and J calls and clone size come straight from that table; D and trimming were deduced from the DNA. The sample lists roughly 50,000 clones; roughly 90% were seen once. The sequencing sample was made of peripheral blood. The clonotype was recovered from a human donor in a cohort sampled during active COVID-19.

CDR3 region: CASSQKPGQELYEQYF. DNA for the CDR3: TGTGCCAGCAGCCAAAAGCCGGGACAGGAGTTGTACGAGCAGTACTTC. The chain couples TRBV7-9 to TRBJ2-7; 8 bases are shared with TRBD1. This CDR3 spans 16 amino acids. Germline values: CDR1 SEHNR, CDR2 FQNEAQ (reference sequence). Trimming at V came to 5 bases and at J to 4 bases, leaving 13 bases not matched to a gene.